This T cell receptor (beta chain) was documented in a study of blood T cell repertoires in COVID-19. For the study at large: The United States, Italy and Spain were the sources of the acute and convalescent COVID-19 samples.

As handled by the study authors: Reference gene primer amplification gave nucleated cell count estimates. This table comes from immunoSEQ multiplex PCR, and its TCRdb copy is limited to in-frame clones, with some not included. The V and J calls and clone size come from that table; D and trimming were worked out from the DNA. The sample consists of some 30,000 clones, around 85% of them appearing once. Enrolment of Seattle patients took place during active infection, and they were followed longitudinally. Germline loops: CDR1 MNHEY, CDR2 SVGAGI. The V gene end was trimmed by 1 base and the J gene end by 5 bases; junction bases not matched to a gene: 4. The CDR3 extends over 15 amino acids.

The source material was peripheral blood. This TCR derives from a woman over 75 with COVID-19, enrolled during active disease. The chain links TRBV6-5 to TRBJ2-1, with 8 nucleotides matching TRBD2. CDR3 amino acids: CASSYFSGGNNEQFF. The CDR3 DNA reads as TGTGCCAGCAGTTACTTTTCGGGGGGGAACAATGAGCAGTTCTTC.